A single sample is the source of the 5 T cell receptor beta chains below, sequenced in a study of T cell repertoires in cytomegalovirus infection. One entry per CDR3 protein, called by TCRdb with MiXCR from the reads. The table lists some 200,000 distinct CDR3 sequences, roughly a fifth of them singletons. The specimen was PBMCs. These TCRs come from a human donor in good health (CMV status not recorded). Some clones in this sample may be carry-over from other donors' samples.

The chain couples TRBV5-4 to TRBJ1-1, with 9 positions matching TRBD1. This CDR3 is built from 14 residues. V lost 3 bases and J lost 6; bases outside the gene matches: 6. From germline, CDR1 is SGHNT and CDR2 YYREEE (reference sequence). In nucleotides, the CDR3 is TGTGCCAGCAGCTCCGGGACAGGGAGGTCTGAAGCTTTCTTT. Protein sequence: CASSSGTGRSEAFF.

This clonotype was seen only a few times. This chain uses TRBV11-3 with TRBJ2-1; D is perhaps TRBD2 (5 bases). Trimming pared 1 base from V and 4 bases from J, leaving 14 bases between. The CDR3 extends over 16 amino acids. Germline-derived CDR1 and CDR2 are SGHNT and YENEEA. The CDR3: CASSLGGLRGYNEQFF. The CDR3 nucleotides are TGTGCCAGCAGCTTAGGAGGACTCCGCGGGTACAATGAGCAGTTCTTC.

A few counts support this clonotype. The rearrangement joins TRBV13 to TRBJ1-6; 7 bases line up with TRBD1. Germline CDR1 reads PRHDT; CDR2 reads FYEKMQ (reference sequence). Trimming removed 3 bases from V and 9 bases from J; junction bases left unmatched: 14. The CDR3 is made up of 17 amino acids. The CDR3 is CASSFLPEQGRPSPLHF. Here the CDR3 DNA reads TGTGCCAGCAGCTTCCTCCCGGAACAGGGGAGGCCTTCACCCCTCCACTTT.

The gene calls are TRBV10-3 and TRBJ2-7, with D hard to call. Germline loops: CDR1 ENHRY, CDR2 SYGVKD. Trimming shortened V by 1 base and J by 6 bases, and 7 bases separated the two germline ends. This CDR3 contains 12 residues. CDR3 sequence reads: CAISELSGEQYF. In nucleotides, the CDR3 is TGTGCCATCAGTGAGTTGTCCGGCGAGCAGTACTTC.

The chain couples TRBV29-1 to TRBJ2-3; possibly TRBD1 or TRBD2 for D (5 bases each). The germline gives CDR1 SQVTM, CDR2 ANQGSEA. This CDR3 is 13 amino acids long. Trimming took off 6 bases at V and 10 bases at J, with 20 bases between the two ends. Here the CDR3 reads CSVPYPGRDPQYF. For the CDR3, the DNA is TGCAGCGTCCCCTATCCCGGCCGGGACCCGCAGTATTTT.